This TCR beta chain was found in a study of early T cells in non-severe SARS-CoV-2 infection. Study information: Bulk RNA isolated from unsorted whole blood underwent sequencing; chains were not paired.

The CDR3 sequence is 14 residues long. V lost 6 bases, J lost 5 bases, and 11 bases lay in between. TCRdb re-derived calls from the 5' RACE reads in MiXCR, one entry per CDR3 protein. The sample has 60,000 or so distinct CDR3 sequences, about a tenth seen once. The receptor was derived from an adult who was a healthcare worker with PCR-confirmed SARS-CoV-2 infection or an uninfected control (not recorded which). The sequencing input was whole blood. The chain recombines TRBV12-3 or TRBV12-4 with TRBJ1-6; D remains ambiguous. CDR3 sequence (DNA): TGTGCCAGCAGCGAAACAGATAATAATTCACCCCTCCACTTT. It yields the protein CASSETDNNSPLHF.